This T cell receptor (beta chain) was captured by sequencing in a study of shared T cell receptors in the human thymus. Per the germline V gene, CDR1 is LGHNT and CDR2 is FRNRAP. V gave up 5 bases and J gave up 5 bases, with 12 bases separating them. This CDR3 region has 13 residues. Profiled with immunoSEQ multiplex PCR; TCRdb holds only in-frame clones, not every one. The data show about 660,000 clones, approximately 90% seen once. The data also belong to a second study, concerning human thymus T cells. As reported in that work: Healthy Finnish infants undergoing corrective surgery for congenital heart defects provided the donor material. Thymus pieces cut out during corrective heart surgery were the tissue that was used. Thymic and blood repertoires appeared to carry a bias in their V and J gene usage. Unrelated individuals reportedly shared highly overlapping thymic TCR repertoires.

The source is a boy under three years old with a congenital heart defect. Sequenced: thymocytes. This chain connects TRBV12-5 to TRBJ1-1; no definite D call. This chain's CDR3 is CASGLLRATEAFF. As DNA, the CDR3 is TGTGCTAGTGGTCTACTGAGGGCAACTGAAGCTTTCTTT.